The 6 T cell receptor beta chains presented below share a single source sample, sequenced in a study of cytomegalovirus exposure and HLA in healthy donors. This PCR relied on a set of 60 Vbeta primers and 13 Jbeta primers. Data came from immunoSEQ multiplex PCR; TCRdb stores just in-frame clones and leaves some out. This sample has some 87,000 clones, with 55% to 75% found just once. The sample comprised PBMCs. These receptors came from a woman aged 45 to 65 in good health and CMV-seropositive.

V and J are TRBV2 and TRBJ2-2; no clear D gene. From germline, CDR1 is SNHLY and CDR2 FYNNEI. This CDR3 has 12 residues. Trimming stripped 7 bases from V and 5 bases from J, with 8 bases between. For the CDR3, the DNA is TGTGCCAGCATGGCTAGGACCGGGGAGCTGTTTTTT. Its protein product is CASMARTGELFF.

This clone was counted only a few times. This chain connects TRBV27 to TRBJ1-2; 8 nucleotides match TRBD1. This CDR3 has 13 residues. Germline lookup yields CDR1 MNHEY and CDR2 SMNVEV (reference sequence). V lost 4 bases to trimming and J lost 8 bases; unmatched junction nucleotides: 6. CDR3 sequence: CASSYGQGSGYTF. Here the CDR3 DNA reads TGTGCCAGCAGTTACGGACAGGGTAGCGGCTACACCTTC.

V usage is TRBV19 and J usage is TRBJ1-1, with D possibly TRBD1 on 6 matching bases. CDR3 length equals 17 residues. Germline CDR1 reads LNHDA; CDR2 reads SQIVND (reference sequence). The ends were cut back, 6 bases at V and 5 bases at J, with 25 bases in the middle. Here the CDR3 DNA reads TGTGCCAGTAGCCCTTCTCAGGGGACGACCCGAACGACTGAAGCTTTCTTT. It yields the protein CASSPSQGTTRTTEAFF. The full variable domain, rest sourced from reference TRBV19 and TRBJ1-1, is DGGITQSPKYLFRKEGQNVTLSCEQNLNHDAMYWYRQDPGQGLRLIYYSQIVNDFQKGDIAEGYSVSREKKESFPLTVTSAQKNPTAFYLCASSPSQGTTRTTEAFFGQGTRLTVV.

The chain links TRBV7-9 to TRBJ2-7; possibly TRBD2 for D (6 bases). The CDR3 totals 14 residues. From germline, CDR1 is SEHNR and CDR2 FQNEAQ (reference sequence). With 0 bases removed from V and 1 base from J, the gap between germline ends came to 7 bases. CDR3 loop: CASSLAGGSYEQYF. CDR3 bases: TGTGCCAGCAGCTTAGCGGGAGGATCCTACGAGCAGTACTTC.

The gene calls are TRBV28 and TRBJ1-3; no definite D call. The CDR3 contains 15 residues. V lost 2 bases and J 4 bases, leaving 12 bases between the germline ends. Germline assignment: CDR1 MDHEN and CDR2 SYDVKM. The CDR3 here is CASSLRGARGNTIYF. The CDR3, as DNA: TGTGCCAGCAGTTTACGGGGTGCGCGAGGAAACACCATATATTTT.

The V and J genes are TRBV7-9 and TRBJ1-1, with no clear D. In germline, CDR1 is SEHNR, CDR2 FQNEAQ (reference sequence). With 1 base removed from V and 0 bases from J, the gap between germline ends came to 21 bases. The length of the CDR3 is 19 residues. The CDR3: CASSLVFGEWQPMNTEAFF. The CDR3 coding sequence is TGTGCCAGCAGCTTAGTTTTCGGGGAATGGCAACCCATGAACACTGAAGCTTTCTTT.